These T cell receptor beta chains were read from a single sample in a study of T cells expressing NK-cell markers. TCRdb re-analyzed the 5' RACE reads; it lists each CDR3 protein once, without DNA. This sample's table reports 200,000 to 300,000 distinct CDR3 sequences. The sequenced sample consisted of blood T cells: a sorted CD56 or NKG2C T cell subset, CD4+ or CD8+ T cells, or bulk PBMC T cells (not recorded which). The receptor set was obtained from a man in his late teens or twenties in good health. Both conserved end residues are part of each CDR3.

v_gene	j_gene	CDR3aa
TRBV6-1	TRBJ2-5	CASSDRVRETQYF
TRBV4-2	TRBJ2-5	CASSQDLAGDQETQYF
TRBV12-3/TRBV12-4	TRBJ2-5	CASSQLMGETQYF
TRBV29-1	TRBJ1-1	CSVAGIRSTEAFF
TRBV7-2	TRBJ2-5	CASSRTSGRETQYF
TRBV12-3/TRBV12-4	TRBJ1-1	CASSSGGDREAFF
TRBV9	TRBJ1-4	CASSVGSRDDEKLFF
TRBV12-3/TRBV12-4	TRBJ2-3	CASGTSADTQYF
TRBV5-1	TRBJ1-4	CASSLPGQGIEKLFF
TRBV12-3/TRBV12-4	TRBJ2-2	CASSLGLWNTGELFF
TRBV6-5	TRBJ1-2	CASSYSGQGVLSVYGYTF
TRBV20-1	TRBJ1-5	CSAREAPNQPQHF
TRBV20-1	TRBJ1-5	CSAKGGAQPQHF
TRBV7-3	TRBJ2-7	CASSLYGGLYEQYF
TRBV14	TRBJ2-4	CATLVLAKNIQYF
TRBV29-1	TRBJ2-3	CSVAGLNTDTQYF
TRBV19	TRBJ1-5	CASSTRGIYSNQPQHF
TRBV5-1	TRBJ2-1	CASSILAGGPDEQFF
TRBV6-1	TRBJ1-6	CASRQQGGNSPLHF
TRBV10-3	TRBJ2-7	CAISESGLAGYYEQYF
TRBV6-5	TRBJ2-1	CASSYSSLASQFF
TRBV5-1	TRBJ2-3	CASSPLGGSPTDTQYF
TRBV15	TRBJ2-1	CATSRQEPGRNEQFF
TRBV6-4	TRBJ2-1	CASSDSFRGSYNEQFF
TRBV20-1	TRBJ2-3	CSARDRGGDLDTQYF
TRBV10-3	TRBJ1-1	CAISEGRDSPFF